This T cell receptor (beta chain) was observed in a study of blood T cells in healthy people across ages. Isolation of PBMCs gave at least 6.5 million cells per sample. The amount of total RNA extracted per sample was at least 5.5 micrograms. The CDR3 has 17 amino acids. Germline V lookup: CDR1 SEHNR, CDR2 FQNEAQ (reference sequence). Trimming pared 7 bases from V and 0 bases from J, leaving 20 bases between. In this sample, this clonotype turned up a few times. Primers used in a second PCR of about 7 to 12 cycles were a sample-barcoded 5' primer and a J-beta primer mix. Paired-end reads containing CDR3 totaled no fewer than 3 million for each sample. MiXCR, run by TCRdb on the 5' RACE reads, gives a single entry per CDR3 protein. Of about 1.5 million distinct CDR3 sequences listed, 42% are singletons.

The V call is TRBV7-9, the J call TRBJ2-3; TRBD1 might be the D (6 bases). This receptor was obtained from a woman between 18 and 29 years old in good health. The specimen was blood. The CDR3 sequence is CASTTDSLLSSTDTQYF. As DNA, the CDR3 is TGTGCCAGCACGACGGACAGCTTACTTTCTAGCACAGATACGCAGTATTTT.